The entry that follows covers one TCR beta chain sequence. These data belong to a study of cytomegalovirus exposure and HLA in healthy donors. PCR used 60 Vbeta primers and 13 Jbeta primers. Measured with immunoSEQ multiplex PCR; TCRdb has only the in-frame clones, and not every one. The table has 180,000 or so clones, 65% to 85% seen once. There are 15 residues in the CDR3. Germline V lookup: CDR1 KGHSH, CDR2 LQKENI. Trimming cost V 5 bases and J 2 bases, with 13 bases left between them. The chain has TRBV18 and TRBJ1-3; D is unresolved. The sample was PBMCs. This TCR derives from a woman aged 45 to 65 in good health and CMV-seropositive. DNA of the CDR3: TGTGCCAGCTCATCCCAGGCACAAACTGGAAACACCATATATTTT. Encoded protein: CASSSQAQTGNTIYF. Variable domain in full (rest from reference TRBV18 and TRBJ1-3): NAGVMQNPRHLVRRRGQEARLRCSPMKGHSHVYWYRQLPEEGLKFMVYLQKENIIDESGMPKERFSAEFPKEGPSILRIQQVVRGDSAAYFCASSSQAQTGNTIYFGEGSWLTVV.